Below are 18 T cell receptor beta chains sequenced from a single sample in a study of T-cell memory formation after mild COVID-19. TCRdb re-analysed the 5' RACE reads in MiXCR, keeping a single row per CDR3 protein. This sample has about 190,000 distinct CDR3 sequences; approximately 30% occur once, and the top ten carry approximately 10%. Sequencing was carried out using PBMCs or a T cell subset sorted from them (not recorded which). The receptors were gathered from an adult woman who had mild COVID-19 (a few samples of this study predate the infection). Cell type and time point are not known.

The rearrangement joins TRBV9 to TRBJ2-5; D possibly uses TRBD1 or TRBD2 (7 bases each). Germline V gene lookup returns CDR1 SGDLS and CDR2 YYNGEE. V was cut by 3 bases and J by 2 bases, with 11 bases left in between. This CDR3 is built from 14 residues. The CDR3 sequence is CASSAGGGQETQYF. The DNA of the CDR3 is TGTGCCAGCAGCGCAGGGGGGGGACAAGAGACCCAGTACTTC.

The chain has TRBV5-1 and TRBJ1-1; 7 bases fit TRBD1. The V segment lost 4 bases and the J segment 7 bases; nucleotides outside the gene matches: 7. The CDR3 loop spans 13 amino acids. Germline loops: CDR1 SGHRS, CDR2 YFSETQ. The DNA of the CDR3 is TGCGCCAGCAGCGTAACAGGGGAGGTTGAAGCTTTCTTT. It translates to CASSVTGEVEAFF.

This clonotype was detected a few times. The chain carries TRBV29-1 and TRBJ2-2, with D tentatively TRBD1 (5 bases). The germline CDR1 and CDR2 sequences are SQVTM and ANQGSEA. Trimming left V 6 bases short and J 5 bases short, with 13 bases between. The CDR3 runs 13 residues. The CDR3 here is CSVARQNTGELFF. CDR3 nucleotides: TGCAGCGTAGCTAGACAGAATACCGGGGAGCTGTTTTTT.

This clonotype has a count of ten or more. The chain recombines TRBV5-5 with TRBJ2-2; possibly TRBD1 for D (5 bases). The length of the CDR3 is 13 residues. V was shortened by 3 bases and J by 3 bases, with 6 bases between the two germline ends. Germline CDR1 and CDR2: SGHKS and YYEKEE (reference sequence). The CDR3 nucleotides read TGTGCCAGCAGCTGGGGCGACACCGGGGAGCTGTTTTTT. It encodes CASSWGDTGELFF.

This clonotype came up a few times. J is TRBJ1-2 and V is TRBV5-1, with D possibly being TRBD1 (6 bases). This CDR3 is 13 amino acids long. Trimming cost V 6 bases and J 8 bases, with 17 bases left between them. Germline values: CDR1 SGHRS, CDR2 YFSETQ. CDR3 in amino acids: CASTRSGGQGYTF. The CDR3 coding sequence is TGCGCCAGCACCAGGAGCGGGGGGCAAGGCTACACCTTC.

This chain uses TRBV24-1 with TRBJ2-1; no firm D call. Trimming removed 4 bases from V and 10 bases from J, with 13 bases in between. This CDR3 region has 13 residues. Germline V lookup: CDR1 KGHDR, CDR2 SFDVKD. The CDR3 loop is CATSDPDREEQFF. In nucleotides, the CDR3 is TGTGCCACCAGTGACCCCGACCGAGAGGAGCAGTTCTTC.

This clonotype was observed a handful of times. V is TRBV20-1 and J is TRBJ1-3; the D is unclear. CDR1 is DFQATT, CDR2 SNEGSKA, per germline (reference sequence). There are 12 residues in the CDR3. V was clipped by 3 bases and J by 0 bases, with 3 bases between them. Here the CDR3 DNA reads TGCAGTGCTAGCAGCTCTGGAAACACCATATATTTT. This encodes CSASSSGNTIYF.

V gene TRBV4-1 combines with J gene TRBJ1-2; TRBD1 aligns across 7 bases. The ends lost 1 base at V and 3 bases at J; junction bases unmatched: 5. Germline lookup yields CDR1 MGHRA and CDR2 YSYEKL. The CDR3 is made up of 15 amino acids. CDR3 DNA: TGCGCCAGCAGCCAAGGGCACAGGGGAGACTATGGCTACACCTTC. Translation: CASSQGHRGDYGYTF.

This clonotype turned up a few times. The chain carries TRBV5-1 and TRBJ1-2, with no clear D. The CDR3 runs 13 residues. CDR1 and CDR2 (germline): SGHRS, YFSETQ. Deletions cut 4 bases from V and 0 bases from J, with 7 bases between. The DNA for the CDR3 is TGCGCCAGCAGCATGCAGGCTAACTATGGCTACACCTTC. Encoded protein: CASSMQANYGYTF.

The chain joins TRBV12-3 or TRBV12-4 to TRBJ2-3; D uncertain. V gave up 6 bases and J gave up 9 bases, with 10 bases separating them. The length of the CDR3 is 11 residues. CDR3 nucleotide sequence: TGTGCCAGCAGCCCCGAGAGGACGCAGTATTTT. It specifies CASSPERTQYF.

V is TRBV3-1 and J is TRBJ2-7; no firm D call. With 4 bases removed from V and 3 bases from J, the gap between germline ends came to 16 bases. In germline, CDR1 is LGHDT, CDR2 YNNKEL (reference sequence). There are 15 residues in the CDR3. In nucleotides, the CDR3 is TGTGCCAGCAGCCTCAGACGGGCATACTTCTACGAGCAGTACTTC. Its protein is CASSLRRAYFYEQYF.

DNA of the CDR3: TGCGCCAGCAGCTTAACAGGGGTCTTCCACGAGCAGTACTTC. It specifies CASSLTGVFHEQYF. This chain links TRBV5-1 with TRBJ2-7; 7 bases are shared with TRBD1. Germline V CDR1 and CDR2: SGHRS, YFSETQ. The CDR3 length is 14 residues. Trimming at V came to 2 bases and at J to 5 bases, leaving 7 bases not matched to a gene.

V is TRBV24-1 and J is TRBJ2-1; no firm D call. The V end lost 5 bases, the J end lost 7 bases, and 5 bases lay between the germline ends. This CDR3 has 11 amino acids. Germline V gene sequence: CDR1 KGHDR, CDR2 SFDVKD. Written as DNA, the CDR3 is TGTGCCACCAGTGGAGTAAATGAGCAGTTCTTC. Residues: CATSGVNEQFF.

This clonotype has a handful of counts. In DNA form, the CDR3 reads TGTGCCAGCAGCGGGGGAACAGGACGGAGGTACGAGCAGTACTTC. Its protein product is CASSGGTGRRYEQYF. The chain uses TRBV5-6 and TRBJ2-7; D may correspond to TRBD1 or TRBD2 (5 bases each). CDR1 and CDR2 from the germline V gene are SGHDT and YYEEEE. Trimming removed 4 bases from V and 4 bases from J, with 18 bases in between. The CDR3 has 15 amino acids. Drawing the rest from reference TRBV5-6 and TRBJ2-7, the complete variable domain is DAGVTQSPTHLIKTRGQQVTLRCSPKSGHDTVSWYQQALGQGPQFIFQYYEEEERQRGNFPDRFSGHQFPNYSSELNVNALLLGDSALYLCASSGGTGRRYEQYFGPGTRLTVT.

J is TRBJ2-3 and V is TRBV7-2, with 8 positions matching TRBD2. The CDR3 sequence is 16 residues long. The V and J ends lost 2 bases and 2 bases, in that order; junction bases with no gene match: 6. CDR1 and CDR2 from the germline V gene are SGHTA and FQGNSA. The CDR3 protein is CASSLRIAGPTDTQYF. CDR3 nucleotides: TGTGCCAGCAGCTTAAGGATAGCGGGACCCACAGATACGCAGTATTTT.

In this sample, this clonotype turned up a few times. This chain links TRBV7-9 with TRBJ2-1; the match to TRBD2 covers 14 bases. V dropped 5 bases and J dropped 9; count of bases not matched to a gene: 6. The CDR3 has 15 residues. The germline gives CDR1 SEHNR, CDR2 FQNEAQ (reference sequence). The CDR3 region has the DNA TGTGCCAGCAGCCCTCGACTAGCGGGGGGGACTGAGCAGTTCTTC. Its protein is CASSPRLAGGTEQFF.

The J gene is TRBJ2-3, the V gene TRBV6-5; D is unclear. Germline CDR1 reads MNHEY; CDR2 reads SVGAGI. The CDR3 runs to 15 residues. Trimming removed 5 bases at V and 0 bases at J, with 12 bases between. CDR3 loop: CASSLTLPSTDTQYF. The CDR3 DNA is TGTGCCAGCAGTCTGACACTACCTAGCACAGATACGCAGTATTTT.

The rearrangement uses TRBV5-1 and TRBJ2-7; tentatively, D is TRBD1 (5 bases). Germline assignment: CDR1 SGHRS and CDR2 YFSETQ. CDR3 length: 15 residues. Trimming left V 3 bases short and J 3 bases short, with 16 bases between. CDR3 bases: TGCGCCAGCAGCTACGACAGCCTACCCATCTACGAGCAGTACTTC. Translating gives CASSYDSLPIYEQYF.